The 20 T cell receptor beta chains presented below share a single source sample, sequenced in a study of CD8 T cells in Susac syndrome. With random hexamers, reverse transcription was performed on roughly 0.45 to 1 ug of RNA. Using its own MiXCR run on the immunoSEQ multiplex PCR reads, TCRdb lists one record per CDR3 protein. The table has more than 150,000 distinct CDR3 sequences, about 96% seen once. Sequencing was done on a sample of CD4+ T cells from PBMCs. Every receptor here comes from a human donor with Susac syndrome.

The chain recombines TRBV12-3 or TRBV12-4 with TRBJ2-2, with 12 bases identical to TRBD2. V dropped 6 bases and J dropped 1; count of bases not matched to a gene: 6. The CDR3 runs to 17 residues. The CDR3 spells CASRGLAGWGNTGELFF. CDR3 nucleotide sequence: TGTGCCAGCAGGGGACTAGCGGGCTGGGGGAACACCGGGGAGCTGTTTTTT.

The V and J genes are TRBV12-3 or TRBV12-4 and TRBJ1-5, with a weak D call TRBD1 (5 bases). The length of the CDR3 is 18 residues. V lost 6 bases and J 3 bases, leaving 24 bases between the germline ends. CDR3 in amino acids: CASRPTGGYRLNNQPQHF. The CDR3 DNA reads as TGTGCCAGCAGACCCACGGGGGGGTACCGGTTGAACAATCAGCCCCAGCATTTT.

V gene TRBV7-2 combines with J gene TRBJ2-3; 7 bases map to TRBD2. The germline V gene has CDR1 SGHTA and CDR2 FQGNSA. This CDR3 comprises 16 residues. V shed 5 bases, J shed 1 base, and the junction held 9 bases outside the gene matches. The CDR3 bases are TGTGCCAGCAGCCTCTCACTAGGGAGGGGCACAGATACGCAGTATTTT. Translation gives CASSLSLGRGTDTQYF.

This chain connects TRBV20-1 to TRBJ2-5; TRBD2 aligns across 7 bases. Trimming removed 0 bases from V and 7 bases from J; junction bases left unmatched: 14. Germline V lookup: CDR1 DFQATT, CDR2 SNEGSKA (reference sequence). The CDR3 extends over 16 amino acids. DNA of the CDR3: TGCAGTGCTAGAGAGGCTAGCGGTCCTCTCCGCGGGACCCAGTACTTC. It codes for CSAREASGPLRGTQYF.

J is TRBJ1-3 and V is TRBV9; 8 bases line up with TRBD1. The V and J ends lost 4 bases and 0 bases, in that order; junction bases with no gene match: 6. Per the germline V gene, CDR1 is SGDLS and CDR2 is YYNGEE. The CDR3 extends over 16 amino acids. The CDR3 DNA is TGTGCCAGCAGCCCCCGGACAGGGCCCTCTGGAAACACCATATATTTT. It encodes CASSPRTGPSGNTIYF.

This rearrangement joins TRBV19 to TRBJ2-6; tentatively, D is TRBD2 (6 bases). V was trimmed by 6 bases and J by 0 bases, leaving 15 bases between them. This CDR3 is 17 amino acids long. CDR1 and CDR2 (germline): LNHDA, SQIVND (reference sequence). The chain's CDR3 is CASSTLAESSGANVLTF. The CDR3 DNA is TGTGCCAGTAGCACTTTAGCGGAGAGCTCTGGGGCCAACGTCCTGACTTTC.

This chain links TRBV20-1 with TRBJ2-2; TRBD2 agrees at 8 bases. The V gene's germline CDR1 is DFQATT and CDR2 SNEGSKA (reference sequence). This CDR3 comprises 14 residues. J lost 5 bases, V lost 2 bases, and 4 bases had no gene match. Written as DNA, the CDR3 is TGCAGTGCTAGAACCCCTAGCGGGACCGGGGAGCTGTTTTTT. Its translation is CSARTPSGTGELFF.

A single count supports this clonotype. This CDR3 reads CASSTVGTPGELFF. For the CDR3, the DNA is TGTGCCAGCAGCACGGTGGGGACACCCGGGGAGCTGTTTTTT. The chain links TRBV9 to TRBJ2-2; TRBD1 might be the D (6 bases). The CDR3 contains 14 residues. The ends were cut back, 4 bases at V and 6 bases at J, with 13 bases in the middle. Germline CDR1 and CDR2: SGDLS and YYNGEE.

In this sample, this clonotype turned up a few times. The chain employs TRBV28 and TRBJ2-6; D is uncertain. Trimming shortened V by 3 bases and J by 1 base, and 4 bases separated the two germline ends. This CDR3 spans 14 amino acids. Germline V gene data show CDR1 as MDHEN and CDR2 as SYDVKM. Written as DNA, the CDR3 is TGTGCCAGCAGTTTGACGTCTGGGGCCAACGTCCTGACTTTC. The encoded protein is CASSLTSGANVLTF.

The gene calls are TRBV29-1 and TRBJ2-2; D not resolved. Germline values: CDR1 SQVTM, CDR2 ANQGSEA. The CDR3 length is 12 residues. V lost 2 bases, J lost 6 bases, and 7 bases lay in between. CDR3 loop: CSVERPPGELFF. The CDR3 bases are TGCAGCGTTGAACGGCCTCCCGGGGAGCTGTTTTTT.

The chain uses TRBV30 and TRBJ1-5; 9 bases are a match to TRBD1. V trimming: 5 bases; J trimming: 3 bases; junction bases outside the gene matches: 2. The CDR3 runs to 13 residues. Germline values: CDR1 GTSNPN, CDR2 SVGIG (reference sequence). CDR3 bases: TGTGCCTGGGGGACAGGGAACAATCAGCCCCAGCATTTT. Residues: CAWGTGNNQPQHF.

V is TRBV30 and J is TRBJ1-2, with D tentatively TRBD1 (5 bases). Trimming shortened V by 7 bases and J by 4 bases, and 16 bases separated the two germline ends. Per germline, CDR1 GTSNPN and CDR2 SVGIG (reference sequence). This CDR3 spans 13 amino acids. The DNA for the CDR3 is TGTGCCTCCTCCGGGACCCTAGGCTATGGCTACACCTTC. It translates to CASSGTLGYGYTF.

In its sample, this clonotype was seen a few times. The J gene is TRBJ2-1, the V gene TRBV19, with 7 nucleotides matching TRBD2. V lost 5 bases and J lost 5; bases outside the gene matches: 3. Germline V gives CDR1 LNHDA, CDR2 SQIVND (reference sequence). The CDR3 extends over 13 amino acids. The CDR3 is CASSPGRDNEQFF. The CDR3 DNA is TGTGCCAGTAGTCCGGGGAGGGACAATGAGCAGTTCTTC.

This clonotype was observed once. The CDR3 loop is CASSLEELEREQFF. CDR3 sequence (DNA): TGCGCCAGCAGCTTGGAAGAGCTAGAGCGGGAGCAGTTCTTC. The chain has TRBV5-1 and TRBJ2-1; D perhaps matches TRBD2 (5 bases). The CDR3 loop spans 14 amino acids. Germline CDR1 and CDR2: SGHRS and YFSETQ. The germline V and J ends were trimmed by 0 bases and 10 bases, with 14 bases remaining between them. The whole variable domain, filled in from reference TRBV5-1 and TRBJ2-1, reads KAGVTQTPRYLIKTRGQQVTLSCSPISGHRSVSWYQQTPGQGLQFLFEYFSETQRNKGNFPGRFSGRQFSNSRSEMNVSTLELGDSALYLCASSLEELEREQFFGPGTRLTVL.

This rearrangement joins TRBV2 to TRBJ2-5; TRBD2 matches 8 bases. V shed 8 bases and J 7 bases; nucleotides not matched to a gene: 12. Germline loops: CDR1 SNHLY, CDR2 FYNNEI. CDR3 length: 14 residues. The CDR3 sequence is CASGTSLGSGTQYF. The CDR3 DNA follows: TGTGCCAGCGGGACTAGTTTGGGGTCGGGGACCCAGTACTTC.

The rearrangement links TRBV30 to TRBJ2-7; D is possibly TRBD1 (5 bases). This CDR3 is 13 amino acids long. Trimming took off 0 bases at V and 5 bases at J, with 11 bases between the two ends. CDR1 is GTSNPN and CDR2 is SVGIG in the germline V gene (reference sequence). As DNA, the CDR3 is TGTGCCTGGAGTGTAAGTGGACACCACGAGCAGTACTTC. Its protein product is CAWSVSGHHEQYF.

This chain links TRBV4-3 with TRBJ2-3; 12 nucleotides agree with TRBD2. The CDR3 extends over 15 amino acids. CDR1 and CDR2 (germline): LGHNA, YSLEER. V was clipped by 4 bases and J by 6 bases; unmatched bases: 5. CDR3 DNA sequence: TGCGCCAGCAGCCTCACTAGCGGGAGGATCGATACGCAGTATTTT. Encoded protein: CASSLTSGRIDTQYF.

The V call is TRBV20-1, the J call TRBJ1-5, with D unclear. Germline values: CDR1 DFQATT, CDR2 SNEGSKA (reference sequence). Trimming stripped 3 bases from V and 1 base from J, with 10 bases between. The CDR3 loop spans 14 amino acids. CDR3 residues: CSASPGLSNQPQHF. CDR3 coding DNA: TGCAGTGCTAGCCCTGGCCTAAGCAATCAGCCCCAGCATTTT.

This chain connects TRBV29-1 to TRBJ2-3; D is perhaps TRBD2 (6 bases). Germline-derived CDR1 and CDR2 are SQVTM and ANQGSEA. The CDR3 is 15 amino acids. The germline V and J ends were trimmed by 0 bases and 6 bases, with 16 bases remaining between them. CDR3 in amino acids: CSVEDSGGAFDTQYF. Written as DNA, the CDR3 is TGCAGCGTTGAAGATTCAGGAGGGGCGTTTGATACGCAGTATTTT.

The V call is TRBV4-3, the J call TRBJ1-5; unclear D gene. V was trimmed by 3 bases and J by 1 base, leaving 13 bases between them. The germline CDR1 and CDR2 sequences are LGHNA and YSLEER. The CDR3 length is 16 residues. CDR3 sequence (DNA): TGCGCCAGCAGCCATCAGCGTAGGACCAGCAATCAGCCCCAGCATTTT. It yields the protein CASSHQRRTSNQPQHF.